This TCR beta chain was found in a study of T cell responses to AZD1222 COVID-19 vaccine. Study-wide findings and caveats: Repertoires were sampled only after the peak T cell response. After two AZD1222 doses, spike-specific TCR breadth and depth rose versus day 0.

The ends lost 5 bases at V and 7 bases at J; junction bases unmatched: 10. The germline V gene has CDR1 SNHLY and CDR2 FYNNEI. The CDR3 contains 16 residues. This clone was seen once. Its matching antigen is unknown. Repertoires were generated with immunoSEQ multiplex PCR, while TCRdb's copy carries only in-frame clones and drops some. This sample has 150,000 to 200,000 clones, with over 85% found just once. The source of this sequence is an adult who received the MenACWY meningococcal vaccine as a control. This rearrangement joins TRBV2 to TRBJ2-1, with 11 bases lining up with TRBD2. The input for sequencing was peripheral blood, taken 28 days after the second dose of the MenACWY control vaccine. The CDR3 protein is CASSPSLAGGVNEQFF. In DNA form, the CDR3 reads TGTGCCAGCAGTCCTAGCCTAGCGGGAGGTGTGAATGAGCAGTTCTTC.